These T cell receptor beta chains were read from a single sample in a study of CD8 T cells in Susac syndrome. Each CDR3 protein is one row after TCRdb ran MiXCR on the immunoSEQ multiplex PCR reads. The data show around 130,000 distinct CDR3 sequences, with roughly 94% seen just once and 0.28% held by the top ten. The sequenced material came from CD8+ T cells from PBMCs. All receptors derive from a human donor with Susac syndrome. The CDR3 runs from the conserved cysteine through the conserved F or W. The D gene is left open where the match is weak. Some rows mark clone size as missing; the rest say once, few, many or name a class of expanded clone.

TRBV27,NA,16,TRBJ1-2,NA,CASSFERGWRKRRFDF,TGTGCCAGCAGTTTTGAGCGGGGGTGGCGCAAAAGGCGGTTCGACTTC
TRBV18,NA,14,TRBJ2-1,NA,CASSPGRRWDEQFF,TGTGCCAGCTCACCGGGACGGCGTTGGGATGAGCAGTTCTTC
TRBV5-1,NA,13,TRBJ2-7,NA,CASSSRSSYEQYF,TGCGCCAGCAGTTCCCGTAGCTCCTACGAGCAGTACTTC
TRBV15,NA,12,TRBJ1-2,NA,CATSRLGGGYTF,TGTGCCACCAGCAGACTCGGTGGGGGCTACACCTTC
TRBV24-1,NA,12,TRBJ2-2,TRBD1,CATGQGDGELFF,TGTGCCACGGGACAGGGTGACGGGGAGCTGTTTTTT
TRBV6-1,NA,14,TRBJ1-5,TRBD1,CASSDTGGNQPQHF,TGTGCCAGCAGCGACACAGGGGGCAATCAGCCCCAGCATTTT
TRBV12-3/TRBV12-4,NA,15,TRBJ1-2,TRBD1,CASSPDRDNDYGYTF,TGTGCCAGCAGCCCGGACAGGGATAATGACTATGGCTACACCTTC
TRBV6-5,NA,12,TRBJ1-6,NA,CASSSPNSPLHF,TGTGCCAGCAGTTCCCCCAATTCACCCCTCCACTTT
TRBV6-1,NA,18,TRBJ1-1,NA,CASSASGWGQGRGTEAFF,TGTGCCAGCAGTGCGTCTGGGTGGGGGCAGGGCAGGGGTACTGAAGCTTTCTTT
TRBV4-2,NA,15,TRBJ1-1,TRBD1,CASSYGTGLNTEAFF,TGTGCCAGCAGCTACGGGACAGGGTTGAACACTGAAGCTTTCTTT
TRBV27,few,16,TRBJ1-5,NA,CASSLGGGYSNQPQHF,TGTGCCAGCAGCCTGGGGGGCGGTTATAGCAATCAGCCCCAGCATTTT
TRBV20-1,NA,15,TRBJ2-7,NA,CSARDGGTGAYEQYF,TGCAGTGCTAGAGATGGCGGGACGGGGGCCTACGAGCAGTACTTC
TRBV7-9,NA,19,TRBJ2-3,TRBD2,CASSYPIGLAGGGTDTQYF,TGTGCCAGCAGCTACCCCATCGGGTTAGCGGGGGGGGGCACAGATACGCAGTATTTT
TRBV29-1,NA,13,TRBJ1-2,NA,CSVEEVRNYGYTF,TGCAGCGTTGAAGAGGTGAGGAACTATGGCTACACCTTC
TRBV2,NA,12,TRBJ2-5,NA,CASLSHQETQYF,TGTGCCAGCCTGAGCCACCAAGAGACCCAGTACTTC
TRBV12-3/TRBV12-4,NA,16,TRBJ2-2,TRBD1,CASSTPGTVNTGELFF,TGTGCCAGCAGTACCCCCGGGACAGTGAACACCGGGGAGCTGTTTTTT
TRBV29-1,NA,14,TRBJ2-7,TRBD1,CSVEDPGQSYEQYF,TGCAGCGTTGAAGATCCGGGACAGAGCTACGAGCAGTACTTC
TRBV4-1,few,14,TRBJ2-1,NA,CASSQDPGSDEQFF,TGCGCCAGCAGCCAAGATCCAGGGAGCGACGAGCAGTTCTTC
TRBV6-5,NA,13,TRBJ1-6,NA,CASSPRWNSPLHF,TGTGCCAGCAGCCCGAGGTGGAATTCACCCCTCCACTTT
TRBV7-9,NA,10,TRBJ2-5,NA,CASERETQYF,TGTGCCAGCGAGCGAGAGACCCAGTACTTC
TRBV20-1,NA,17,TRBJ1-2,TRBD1,CSASTGRHRGGGYGYTF,TGCAGTGCTAGTACCGGGCGTCACAGGGGGGGAGGCTATGGCTACACCTTC
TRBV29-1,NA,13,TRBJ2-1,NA,CSVGRAGYNEQFF,TGCAGCGTTGGAAGGGCGGGATACAATGAGCAGTTCTTC
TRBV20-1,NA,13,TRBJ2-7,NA,CSARGGAAFEQYF,TGCAGTGCTAGAGGTGGGGCAGCCTTCGAGCAGTACTTC
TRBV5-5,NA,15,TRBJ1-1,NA,CASSPHVGQNTEAFF,TGTGCCAGCAGCCCCCACGTGGGACAGAACACTGAAGCTTTCTTT
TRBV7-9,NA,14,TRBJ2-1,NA,CASSRGGSYNEQFF,TGTGCCAGCAGCCGAGGGGGGTCCTACAATGAGCAGTTCTTC
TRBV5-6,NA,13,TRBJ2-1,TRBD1,CASSMGQGDEQFF,TGTGCCAGCAGCATGGGACAGGGCGATGAGCAGTTCTTC
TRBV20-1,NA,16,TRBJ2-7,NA,CSARGVQGVGAYEQYF,TGCAGTGCTAGAGGGGTTCAGGGCGTGGGAGCCTACGAGCAGTACTTC
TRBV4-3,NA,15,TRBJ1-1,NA,CASSQDGRPNTEAFF,TGCGCCAGCAGCCAAGATGGCAGGCCGAACACTGAAGCTTTCTTT
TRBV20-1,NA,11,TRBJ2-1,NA,CSASGESEQFF,TGCAGTGCTAGCGGGGAGAGTGAGCAGTTCTTC
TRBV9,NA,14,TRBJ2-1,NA,CASSAYRVPNEQFF,TGTGCCAGCAGCGCGTACAGGGTCCCCAATGAGCAGTTCTTC
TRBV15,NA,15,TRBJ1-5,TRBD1,CATSRMGQSNQPQHF,TGTGCCACCAGCAGAATGGGACAGAGCAATCAGCCCCAGCATTTT
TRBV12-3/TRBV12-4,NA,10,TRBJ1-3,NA,CASSLNTIYF,TGTGCCAGCAGTTTGAACACCATATATTTT
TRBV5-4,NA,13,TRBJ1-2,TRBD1,CAGSAGQGGGYTF,TGTGCCGGCAGCGCGGGACAGGGTGGTGGCTACACCTTC
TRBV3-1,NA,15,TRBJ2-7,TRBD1,CASSSGTGTSDEQYF,TGTGCCAGCAGCTCAGGGACAGGGACTTCCGACGAGCAGTACTTC
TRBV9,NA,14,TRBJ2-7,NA,CASSVGGKVYEQYF,TGTGCCAGCAGCGTAGGGGGGAAGGTCTACGAGCAGTACTTC
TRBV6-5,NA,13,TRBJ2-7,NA,CASSYTEGNEQYF,TGTGCCAGCAGTTACACCGAGGGGAACGAGCAGTACTTC
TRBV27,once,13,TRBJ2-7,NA,CASSLTDTYEQYF,TGTGCCAGCAGTTTGACGGATACCTACGAGCAGTACTTC
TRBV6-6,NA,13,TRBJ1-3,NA,CASRGQLRNTIYF,TGTGCCAGCAGAGGACAGCTTCGAAACACCATATATTTT
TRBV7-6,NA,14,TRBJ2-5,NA,CASSARVVQETQYF,TGTGCCAGCAGCGCAAGGGTGGTTCAAGAGACCCAGTACTTC
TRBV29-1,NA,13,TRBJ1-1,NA,CSAWQGWNTEAFF,TGCAGCGCTTGGCAGGGATGGAACACTGAAGCTTTCTTT
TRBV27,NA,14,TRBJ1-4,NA,CASSLFGSNEKLFF,TGTGCCAGCAGTTTATTCGGATCTAATGAAAAACTGTTTTTT
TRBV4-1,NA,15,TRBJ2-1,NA,CASSQQGLTYNEQFF,TGCGCCAGCAGCCAGCAGGGTTTGACCTACAATGAGCAGTTCTTC
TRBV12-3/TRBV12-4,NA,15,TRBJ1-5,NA,CASRIEGEYSRPQHF,TGTGCCAGCAGAATTGAGGGGGAGTATTCGAGGCCCCAGCATTTT
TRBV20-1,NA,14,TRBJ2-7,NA,CSAAPPGEFYEQYF,TGCAGTGCAGCCCCCCCCGGAGAGTTTTACGAGCAGTACTTC
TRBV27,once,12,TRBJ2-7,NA,CASSPNPPEQYF,TGTGCCAGCAGTCCCAATCCGCCCGAGCAGTACTTC
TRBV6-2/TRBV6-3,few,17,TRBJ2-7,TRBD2,CASSPTVGEGTTHEQYF,TGTGCCAGCAGTCCCACAGTCGGGGAGGGGACTACTCATGAGCAGTACTTC
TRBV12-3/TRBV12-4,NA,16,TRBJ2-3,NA,CASSRGQLVSTDTQYF,TGTGCCAGCAGTCGCGGACAGTTGGTTAGCACAGATACGCAGTATTTT
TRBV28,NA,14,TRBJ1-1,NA,CASSPVRGFTEAFF,TGTGCCAGCAGTCCGGTCAGGGGCTTCACTGAAGCTTTCTTT
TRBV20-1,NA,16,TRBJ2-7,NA,CSATVARGGLDYEQYF,TGCAGTGCTACCGTCGCCAGGGGGGGACTGGACTACGAGCAGTACTTC
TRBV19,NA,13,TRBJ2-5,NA,CASSASPGETQYF,TGTGCCAGTAGCGCTTCGCCGGGAGAGACCCAGTACTTC
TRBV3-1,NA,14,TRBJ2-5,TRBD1,CASSPGQGLKTQYF,TGTGCCAGCAGCCCGGGACAGGGCCTGAAGACCCAGTACTTC
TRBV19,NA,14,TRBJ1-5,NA,CAVGWRGGNQPQHF,TGTGCCGTCGGCTGGAGGGGCGGCAATCAGCCCCAGCATTTT